These T cell receptor beta chains were read from a single sample in a study of human T cells and chemical hapten exposure. TCRdb redid the calling of the RACE reads with MiXCR, one entry per CDR3 protein. Here the sample spans about 180,000 distinct CDR3 sequences, roughly 30% being singletons. The sample here was whole blood, taken in connection with sensitization to the hapten diphenylcyclopropenone (DPC). These receptors all stem from a woman in her 30s with alopecia areata. Some clones in this sample may be carry-over from other donors' samples. CDR3s include the opening cysteine and the closing phenylalanine or tryptophan. D genes are given only for firm matches. A clone size is listed for some rows: how often the clone was seen (once, few, many), or a class if it is expanded.

J gene	clone size	D gene	V gene	CDR3 protein	CDR3 DNA
TRBJ2-1	few	NA	TRBV7-2	CASSLSRAGNEQFF	TGTGCCAGCAGCTTATCCAGGGCGGGGAATGAGCAGTTCTTC
TRBJ2-4	many	NA	TRBV20-1	CSAIEVSGDIQYF	TGCAGTGCTATTGAGGTTTCGGGGGACATTCAGTACTTC
TRBJ2-7	once	NA	TRBV7-2	CASSLAKYEQYF	TGTGCCAGCAGCTTAGCGAAATACGAGCAGTACTTC
TRBJ2-5	NA	NA	TRBV6-6	CASSPGGTQYF	TGTGCCAGCAGTCCCGGTGGGACCCAGTACTTC
TRBJ2-2	few	NA	TRBV5-5	CASSFWSQMSTGELFF	TGTGCCAGCAGCTTCTGGTCCCAGATGTCCACCGGGGAGCTGTTTTTT
TRBJ1-6	NA	NA	TRBV21-1	CASSKEGLGREFNNSPLHF	TGTGCCAGCAGCAAAGAAGGTCTGGGGAGAGAATTCAATAATTCACCCCTCCACTTT
TRBJ2-7	NA	TRBD2	TRBV28	CASSPTRTSAAYEQYF	TGTGCCAGCAGTCCCACAAGGACTAGCGCCGCCTACGAGCAGTACTTC
TRBJ1-6	many	NA	TRBV28	CASSLVNSPLHF	TGTGCCAGCAGTTTGGTAAATTCACCCCTCCACTTT
TRBJ2-2	few	NA	TRBV7-2	CASSLDGALELFF	TGTGCCAGCAGCTTAGATGGCGCGTTGGAGCTGTTTTTT
TRBJ1-6	NA	NA	TRBV3-1	CASSRQTPPYNSPLHF	TGTGCCAGCAGCCGCCAGACACCACCGTATAATTCACCCCTCCACTTT
TRBJ2-7	NA	NA	TRBV9	CASSVGVSYEQYF	TGTGCCAGCAGCGTTGGGGTCAGCTACGAGCAGTACTTC
TRBJ1-3	once	NA	TRBV28	CASSFSLGTFSGNTIYF	TGTGCCAGCAGTTTTAGTCTCGGAACATTCTCTGGAAACACCATATATTTT
TRBJ2-1	NA	TRBD2	TRBV28	CASRGGTSGGNEQFF	TGTGCCAGCAGAGGGGGGACTAGCGGGGGGAATGAGCAGTTCTTC
TRBJ2-3	NA	NA	TRBV28	CASSLNIRENTQYF	TGTGCCAGCAGTTTAAATATCAGGGAAAATACGCAGTATTTT
TRBJ2-7	NA	NA	TRBV4-1	CASSRTSSQRYEQYF	TGCGCCAGCAGTCGAACTAGCTCGCAACGCTACGAGCAGTACTTC
TRBJ2-5	few	TRBD2	TRBV29-1	CSAGLAEETQYF	TGCAGCGCGGGACTAGCGGAAGAGACCCAGTACTTC
TRBJ2-3	NA	NA	TRBV28	CASSPLSDTQYF	TGTGCCAGCAGTCCGCTCTCAGATACGCAGTATTTT
TRBJ2-1	NA	TRBD2	TRBV6-2/TRBV6-3	CASRMGLAGGRQFF	TGTGCCAGCAGAATGGGACTAGCGGGGGGGCGGCAGTTCTTC
TRBJ1-1	NA	NA	TRBV29-1	CSAFRAPKNTEAFF	TGCAGCGCCTTCCGGGCCCCGAAGAACACTGAAGCTTTCTTT
TRBJ1-5	few	NA	TRBV6-1	CASSEYQGQGQPQHF	TGTGCCAGCAGTGAATATCAGGGCCAGGGGCAGCCCCAGCATTTT
TRBJ2-5	NA	TRBD1	TRBV7-3	CASSPGDRGETQYF	TGTGCCAGCAGCCCCGGGGACAGGGGAGAGACCCAGTACTTC
TRBJ1-2	few	TRBD1	TRBV11-2	CASSPSGGYYGYTF	TGTGCCAGCAGCCCGTCAGGGGGCTACTATGGCTACACCTTC
TRBJ2-6	NA	NA	TRBV6-2/TRBV6-3	CASRGSSGANVLTF	TGTGCCAGCAGGGGTTCCTCTGGGGCCAACGTCCTGACTTTC
TRBJ2-1	NA	NA	TRBV10-3	CAIQHGGNEQFF	TGTGCCATCCAACACGGGGGAAATGAGCAGTTCTTC
TRBJ1-1	NA	NA	TRBV20-1	CSASRRLNTEAFF	TGCAGTGCTAGTCGTAGGCTGAACACTGAAGCTTTCTTT
TRBJ1-2	few	TRBD1	TRBV29-1	CSVDYRQGESDYTF	TGCAGCGTTGATTATCGGCAGGGGGAGTCGGACTACACCTTC
TRBJ1-2	few	TRBD1	TRBV28	CASRPTGTGLGYTF	TGTGCCAGCAGACCGACCGGGACAGGGCTTGGCTACACCTTC
TRBJ1-4	many	NA	TRBV6-4	CASSDYLRKGTSYEKLFF	TGTGCCAGCAGTGACTACCTTCGGAAGGGGACGTCGTATGAAAAACTGTTTTTT
TRBJ2-7	few	NA	TRBV7-2	CASSLGSLTYEQYF	TGTGCCAGCAGCCTGGGCTCTTTAACCTACGAGCAGTACTTC
TRBJ1-1	NA	NA	TRBV28	CASSSSGAESTEAFF	TGTGCCAGCAGTTCCTCCGGGGCTGAGAGTACTGAAGCTTTCTTT
TRBJ2-6	NA	NA	TRBV5-1	CASSLVRGSGANVLTF	TGCGCCAGCAGCTTGGTACGAGGTTCTGGGGCCAACGTCCTGACTTTC
TRBJ1-5	NA	NA	TRBV5-6	CASSSRTLVQQPQHF	TGTGCCAGCAGCTCCAGGACGTTAGTCCAACAGCCCCAGCATTTT
TRBJ2-3	few	TRBD2	TRBV28	CASSLSAGVSTDTQYF	TGTGCCAGCAGTTTATCGGCGGGGGTTAGCACAGATACGCAGTATTTT
TRBJ1-4	NA	NA	TRBV11-2	CASSPRGGNEKLFF	TGTGCCAGCAGTCCTCGAGGCGGAAATGAAAAACTGTTTTTT
TRBJ1-3	NA	NA	TRBV18	CASSQLAPTGSGNTIYF	TGTGCCAGCTCACAATTGGCCCCGACGGGCTCTGGAAACACCATATATTTT
TRBJ2-3	NA	NA	TRBV7-9	CASIVSTHTDTQYF	TGTGCCAGCATCGTGAGTACACACACAGATACGCAGTATTTT
TRBJ2-2	few	NA	TRBV6-2/TRBV6-3	CASRKDSKNTGELFF	TGTGCCAGCAGAAAGGACAGCAAGAACACCGGGGAGCTGTTTTTT
TRBJ1-6	NA	NA	TRBV7-3	CASSFPQGINSPLHF	TGTGCCAGCAGCTTCCCACAGGGCATTAATTCACCCCTCCACTTT
TRBJ1-1	NA	NA	TRBV5-1	CASAGRPDTEAFF	TGCGCCAGCGCCGGACGCCCGGACACTGAAGCTTTCTTT
TRBJ2-2	few	NA	TRBV28	CASSWGSGNTGELFF	TGTGCCAGCAGTTGGGGTAGCGGTAACACCGGGGAGCTGTTTTTT
TRBJ2-1	NA	NA	TRBV29-1	CTAKGRADNEQFF	TGCACCGCCAAGGGCAGGGCTGACAATGAGCAGTTCTTC
TRBJ2-5	NA	NA	TRBV4-1	CASSQDYGTETQYF	TGCGCCAGCAGCCAAGATTACGGAACGGAGACCCAGTACTTC
TRBJ1-1	few	NA	TRBV5-6	CASSSTAGSNTEAFF	TGTGCCAGCAGCTCCACGGCAGGATCGAACACTGAAGCTTTCTTT
TRBJ1-5	NA	NA	TRBV6-2/TRBV6-3	CASSYAGESQPQHF	TGTGCCAGCAGTTATGCGGGGGAGAGTCAGCCCCAGCATTTT
TRBJ1-1	NA	NA	TRBV2	CASSKGQWNTEAFF	TGTGCCAGCAGTAAAGGACAGTGGAACACTGAAGCTTTCTTT
TRBJ2-2	NA	NA	TRBV6-2/TRBV6-3	CASSYSLVAGSGELFF	TGTGCCAGCAGTTACAGTCTCGTGGCAGGTTCCGGGGAGCTGTTTTTT
TRBJ2-1	NA	TRBD2	TRBV18	CASSPPGGNEQFF	TGTGCCAGCTCACCACCGGGGGGGAATGAGCAGTTCTTC
TRBJ2-7	few	NA	TRBV4-1	CASSQDSAGIGYEQYF	TGCGCCAGCAGCCAAGATAGCGCAGGGATAGGGTACGAGCAGTACTTC
TRBJ1-2	few	TRBD1	TRBV10-3	CAITGGQGGNYGYTF	TGTGCCATCACCGGGGGACAGGGTGGGAACTATGGCTACACCTTC